This T cell receptor beta chain was obtained from a study of shared clonotypes between healthy human individuals. Study-wide results and caveats: Generation probabilities were higher for clonotypes shared across all four sorted-subset donors than for unshared ones. Rarefaction demonstrated incomplete sorted-subset sequencing despite large depth.

As regards this clone: Its antigen remains unidentified.

CDR1 is GTSNPN, CDR2 SVGIG, per germline (reference sequence). Trimming cost V 1 base and J 7 bases, with 15 bases left between them. The CDR3 sequence is 14 residues long. The repertoire was sequenced with immunoSEQ multiplex PCR; TCRdb's copy has only in-frame clones and lacks some. This sample yields 2.3 million or so clones, of which approximately 93% are seen a single time; around 0.4% belongs to the top ten. Among the donors, all were Caucasian adults who lived in Nashville, Tennessee. V and J are TRBV30 and TRBJ2-3; D is perhaps TRBD1 or TRBD2 (5 bases each). The sequenced material came from naive CD4+ T cells from PBMCs. Subset of the sample: CD45RA+ positively selected. This TCR was sampled from a man aged 18 to 30 in good health. Some clones in this sample may be carry-over from other donors' samples. The CDR3 loop is CAWSAGDVTYTQYF. CDR3 coding DNA: TGTGCCTGGAGTGCCGGGGACGTTACTTATACGCAGTATTTT.